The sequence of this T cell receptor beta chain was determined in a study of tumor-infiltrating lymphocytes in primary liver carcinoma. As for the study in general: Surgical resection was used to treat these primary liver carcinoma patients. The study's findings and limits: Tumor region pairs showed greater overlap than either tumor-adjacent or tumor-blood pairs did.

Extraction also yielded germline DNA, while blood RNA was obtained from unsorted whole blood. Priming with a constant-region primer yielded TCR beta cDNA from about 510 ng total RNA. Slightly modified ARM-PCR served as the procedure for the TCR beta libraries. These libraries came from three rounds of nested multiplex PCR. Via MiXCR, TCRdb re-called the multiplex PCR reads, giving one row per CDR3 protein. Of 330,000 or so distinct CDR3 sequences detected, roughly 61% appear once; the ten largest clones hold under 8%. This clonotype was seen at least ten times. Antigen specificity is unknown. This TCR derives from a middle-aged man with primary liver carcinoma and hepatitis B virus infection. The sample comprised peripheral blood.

The CDR3 nucleotides read TGTGCCAGCAGTTTGCCAGGGCTGCAGCAGTTCTTC. This gives the protein CASSLPGLQQFF. The chain carries TRBV28 and TRBJ2-1, with D perhaps TRBD1 (5 bases). The CDR3 extends over 12 amino acids. CDR1 and CDR2 from the germline V gene are MDHEN and SYDVKM. The V gene lost 3 bases and the J gene lost 11 bases, with 11 bases spanning the gap.